This is a list of T cell receptor beta chains from one sample in a study of CD8 T cells in Susac syndrome. TCRdb redid the calling of the immunoSEQ multiplex PCR reads with MiXCR, one entry per CDR3 protein. The table records 200,000 to 250,000 distinct CDR3 sequences, 95% of them present only once. The sample consisted of CD4+ T cells from PBMCs. These receptors came from a human donor with multiple sclerosis. CDR3s include the opening cysteine and the closing phenylalanine or tryptophan. Each record gives: V gene, clone size, D gene, CDR3 length, J gene, CDR3 protein, CDR3 DNA. The D gene is left open where the match is weak. Clone size is shown for a subset of rows, as once, few, many or a class of expanded clone.

TRBV12-3/TRBV12-4,-,-,12,TRBJ2-7,CASSLQFYEQYF,TGTGCCAGCAGTCTCCAATTCTACGAGCAGTACTTC
TRBV20-1,-,-,15,TRBJ1-2,CSARDSWPANYGYTF,TGCAGTGCTAGAGATTCCTGGCCGGCTAACTATGGCTACACCTTC
TRBV5-4,-,-,13,TRBJ2-4,CASSPRGKNIQYF,TGTGCCAGCAGTCCGCGCGGCAAAAACATTCAGTACTTC
TRBV20-1,-,-,14,TRBJ2-5,CSASLGWNQETQYF,TGCAGTGCTTCCTTGGGGTGGAACCAAGAGACCCAGTACTTC
TRBV14,-,TRBD1,14,TRBJ2-1,CASSQDWTGHEQFF,TGTGCCAGCAGCCAAGATTGGACAGGGCATGAGCAGTTCTTC
TRBV27,-,-,13,TRBJ1-5,CASSRRGHQPQHF,TGTGCCAGCAGTCGAAGGGGACATCAGCCCCAGCATTTT
TRBV27,-,TRBD1,15,TRBJ2-1,CASSQMTGVNNEQFF,TGTGCCAGCAGTCAGATGACAGGGGTGAACAATGAGCAGTTCTTC
TRBV19,-,-,19,TRBJ1-1,CASTDVLPNRVRTNTEAFF,TGTGCCAGTACTGACGTTCTTCCCAATCGAGTACGGACGAACACTGAAGCTTTCTTT
TRBV4-1,-,-,13,TRBJ2-1,CASSQTSGEEQFF,TGCGCCAGCAGCCAGACCTCAGGGGAAGAGCAGTTCTTC
TRBV14,-,TRBD1,14,TRBJ1-2,CASSQDRGNYGYTF,TGTGCCAGCAGCCAAGACAGGGGGAACTATGGCTACACCTTC
TRBV6-6,-,TRBD2,16,TRBJ2-3,CASSYSLAGGGDTQYF,TGTGCCAGCAGTTACTCGTTAGCGGGAGGGGGGGATACGCAGTATTTT
TRBV3-1,once,TRBD2,17,TRBJ2-5,CASSQGTRLAGGETQYF,TGTGCCAGCAGCCAAGGGACCAGACTAGCGGGAGGAGAGACCCAGTACTTC
TRBV5-1,-,TRBD2,16,TRBJ2-1,CASSPPTSGGRGEQFF,TGCGCCAGCAGCCCTCCTACTAGCGGGGGGCGAGGTGAGCAGTTCTTC
TRBV29-1,-,-,11,TRBJ2-7,CSVSRDGVQYF,TGCAGCGTTTCCCGGGACGGGGTACAGTACTTC
TRBV3-1,-,-,12,TRBJ2-3,CASSLRGDTQYF,TGTGCCAGCAGCCTCCGGGGGGATACGCAGTATTTT
TRBV30,-,-,12,TRBJ1-4,CAWSEGGRKLFF,TGTGCCTGGAGTGAAGGGGGACGGAAACTGTTTTTT
TRBV2,-,-,15,TRBJ2-1,CASSREGQFGDEQFF,TGTGCCAGCAGTCGGGAGGGACAGTTCGGGGATGAGCAGTTCTTC
TRBV20-1,-,TRBD1,16,TRBJ2-3,CSAFKDRDRVWDTQYF,TGCAGTGCCTTCAAGGACCGGGACAGGGTCTGGGATACGCAGTATTTT
TRBV29-1,-,TRBD2,18,TRBJ2-1,CSVRVGLAGAALSNEQFF,TGCAGCGTAAGGGTTGGGCTAGCGGGAGCAGCGTTAAGCAATGAGCAGTTCTTC
TRBV20-1,-,-,14,TRBJ2-5,CSAQQTRVRETQYF,TGCAGTGCTCAGCAGACCAGGGTTAGAGAGACCCAGTACTTC
TRBV27,-,-,17,TRBJ2-3,CASSLGLRRISTDTQYF,TGTGCCAGCAGTTTAGGTCTTCGGCGGATTAGCACAGATACGCAGTATTTT
TRBV25-1,-,-,14,TRBJ2-1,CASSELGRETEQFF,TGTGCCAGCAGTGAATTGGGCAGGGAAACTGAGCAGTTCTTC
TRBV3-1,-,-,15,TRBJ2-2,CASSRRLGDAGELFF,TGTGCCAGCAGCCGCCGACTAGGGGACGCCGGGGAGCTGTTTTTT
TRBV7-2,-,-,12,TRBJ2-1,CASSRAYNEQFF,TGTGCCAGCAGCCGAGCCTACAATGAGCAGTTCTTC
TRBV5-6,-,-,14,TRBJ2-7,CASSLAGRSYEQYF,TGTGCCAGCAGCTTGGCAGGTCGGTCCTACGAGCAGTACTTC
TRBV6-5,-,TRBD1,17,TRBJ1-1,CASSYTGVAGGQTEAFF,TGTGCCAGCAGTTACACCGGGGTTGCAGGGGGCCAAACTGAAGCTTTCTTT
TRBV30,-,TRBD2,14,TRBJ2-3,CAWGASGTTDTQYF,TGTGCCTGGGGGGCTAGCGGAACCACAGATACGCAGTATTTT
TRBV7-3,-,-,13,TRBJ2-3,CASSRGSPDTQYF,TGTGCCAGCAGCCGCGGTAGCCCAGATACGCAGTATTTT
TRBV9,-,-,12,TRBJ2-1,CASSVAYNEQFF,TGTGCCAGCAGCGTAGCCTACAATGAGCAGTTCTTC